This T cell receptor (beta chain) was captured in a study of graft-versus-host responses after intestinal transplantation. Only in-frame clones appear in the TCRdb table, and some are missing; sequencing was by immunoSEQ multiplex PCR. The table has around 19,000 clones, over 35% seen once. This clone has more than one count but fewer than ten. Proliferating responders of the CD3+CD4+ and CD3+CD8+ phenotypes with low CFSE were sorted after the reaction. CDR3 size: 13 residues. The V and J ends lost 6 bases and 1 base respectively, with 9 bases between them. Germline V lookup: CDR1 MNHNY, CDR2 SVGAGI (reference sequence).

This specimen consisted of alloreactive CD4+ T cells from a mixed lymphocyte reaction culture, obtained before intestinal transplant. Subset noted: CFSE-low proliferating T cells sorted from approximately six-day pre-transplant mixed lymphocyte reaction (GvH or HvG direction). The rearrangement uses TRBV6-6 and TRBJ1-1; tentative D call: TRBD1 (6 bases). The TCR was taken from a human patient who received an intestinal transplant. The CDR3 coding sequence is TGTGCCAGCAGCAAGACAGGGAACACTGAAGCTTTCTTT. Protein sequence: CASSKTGNTEAFF.